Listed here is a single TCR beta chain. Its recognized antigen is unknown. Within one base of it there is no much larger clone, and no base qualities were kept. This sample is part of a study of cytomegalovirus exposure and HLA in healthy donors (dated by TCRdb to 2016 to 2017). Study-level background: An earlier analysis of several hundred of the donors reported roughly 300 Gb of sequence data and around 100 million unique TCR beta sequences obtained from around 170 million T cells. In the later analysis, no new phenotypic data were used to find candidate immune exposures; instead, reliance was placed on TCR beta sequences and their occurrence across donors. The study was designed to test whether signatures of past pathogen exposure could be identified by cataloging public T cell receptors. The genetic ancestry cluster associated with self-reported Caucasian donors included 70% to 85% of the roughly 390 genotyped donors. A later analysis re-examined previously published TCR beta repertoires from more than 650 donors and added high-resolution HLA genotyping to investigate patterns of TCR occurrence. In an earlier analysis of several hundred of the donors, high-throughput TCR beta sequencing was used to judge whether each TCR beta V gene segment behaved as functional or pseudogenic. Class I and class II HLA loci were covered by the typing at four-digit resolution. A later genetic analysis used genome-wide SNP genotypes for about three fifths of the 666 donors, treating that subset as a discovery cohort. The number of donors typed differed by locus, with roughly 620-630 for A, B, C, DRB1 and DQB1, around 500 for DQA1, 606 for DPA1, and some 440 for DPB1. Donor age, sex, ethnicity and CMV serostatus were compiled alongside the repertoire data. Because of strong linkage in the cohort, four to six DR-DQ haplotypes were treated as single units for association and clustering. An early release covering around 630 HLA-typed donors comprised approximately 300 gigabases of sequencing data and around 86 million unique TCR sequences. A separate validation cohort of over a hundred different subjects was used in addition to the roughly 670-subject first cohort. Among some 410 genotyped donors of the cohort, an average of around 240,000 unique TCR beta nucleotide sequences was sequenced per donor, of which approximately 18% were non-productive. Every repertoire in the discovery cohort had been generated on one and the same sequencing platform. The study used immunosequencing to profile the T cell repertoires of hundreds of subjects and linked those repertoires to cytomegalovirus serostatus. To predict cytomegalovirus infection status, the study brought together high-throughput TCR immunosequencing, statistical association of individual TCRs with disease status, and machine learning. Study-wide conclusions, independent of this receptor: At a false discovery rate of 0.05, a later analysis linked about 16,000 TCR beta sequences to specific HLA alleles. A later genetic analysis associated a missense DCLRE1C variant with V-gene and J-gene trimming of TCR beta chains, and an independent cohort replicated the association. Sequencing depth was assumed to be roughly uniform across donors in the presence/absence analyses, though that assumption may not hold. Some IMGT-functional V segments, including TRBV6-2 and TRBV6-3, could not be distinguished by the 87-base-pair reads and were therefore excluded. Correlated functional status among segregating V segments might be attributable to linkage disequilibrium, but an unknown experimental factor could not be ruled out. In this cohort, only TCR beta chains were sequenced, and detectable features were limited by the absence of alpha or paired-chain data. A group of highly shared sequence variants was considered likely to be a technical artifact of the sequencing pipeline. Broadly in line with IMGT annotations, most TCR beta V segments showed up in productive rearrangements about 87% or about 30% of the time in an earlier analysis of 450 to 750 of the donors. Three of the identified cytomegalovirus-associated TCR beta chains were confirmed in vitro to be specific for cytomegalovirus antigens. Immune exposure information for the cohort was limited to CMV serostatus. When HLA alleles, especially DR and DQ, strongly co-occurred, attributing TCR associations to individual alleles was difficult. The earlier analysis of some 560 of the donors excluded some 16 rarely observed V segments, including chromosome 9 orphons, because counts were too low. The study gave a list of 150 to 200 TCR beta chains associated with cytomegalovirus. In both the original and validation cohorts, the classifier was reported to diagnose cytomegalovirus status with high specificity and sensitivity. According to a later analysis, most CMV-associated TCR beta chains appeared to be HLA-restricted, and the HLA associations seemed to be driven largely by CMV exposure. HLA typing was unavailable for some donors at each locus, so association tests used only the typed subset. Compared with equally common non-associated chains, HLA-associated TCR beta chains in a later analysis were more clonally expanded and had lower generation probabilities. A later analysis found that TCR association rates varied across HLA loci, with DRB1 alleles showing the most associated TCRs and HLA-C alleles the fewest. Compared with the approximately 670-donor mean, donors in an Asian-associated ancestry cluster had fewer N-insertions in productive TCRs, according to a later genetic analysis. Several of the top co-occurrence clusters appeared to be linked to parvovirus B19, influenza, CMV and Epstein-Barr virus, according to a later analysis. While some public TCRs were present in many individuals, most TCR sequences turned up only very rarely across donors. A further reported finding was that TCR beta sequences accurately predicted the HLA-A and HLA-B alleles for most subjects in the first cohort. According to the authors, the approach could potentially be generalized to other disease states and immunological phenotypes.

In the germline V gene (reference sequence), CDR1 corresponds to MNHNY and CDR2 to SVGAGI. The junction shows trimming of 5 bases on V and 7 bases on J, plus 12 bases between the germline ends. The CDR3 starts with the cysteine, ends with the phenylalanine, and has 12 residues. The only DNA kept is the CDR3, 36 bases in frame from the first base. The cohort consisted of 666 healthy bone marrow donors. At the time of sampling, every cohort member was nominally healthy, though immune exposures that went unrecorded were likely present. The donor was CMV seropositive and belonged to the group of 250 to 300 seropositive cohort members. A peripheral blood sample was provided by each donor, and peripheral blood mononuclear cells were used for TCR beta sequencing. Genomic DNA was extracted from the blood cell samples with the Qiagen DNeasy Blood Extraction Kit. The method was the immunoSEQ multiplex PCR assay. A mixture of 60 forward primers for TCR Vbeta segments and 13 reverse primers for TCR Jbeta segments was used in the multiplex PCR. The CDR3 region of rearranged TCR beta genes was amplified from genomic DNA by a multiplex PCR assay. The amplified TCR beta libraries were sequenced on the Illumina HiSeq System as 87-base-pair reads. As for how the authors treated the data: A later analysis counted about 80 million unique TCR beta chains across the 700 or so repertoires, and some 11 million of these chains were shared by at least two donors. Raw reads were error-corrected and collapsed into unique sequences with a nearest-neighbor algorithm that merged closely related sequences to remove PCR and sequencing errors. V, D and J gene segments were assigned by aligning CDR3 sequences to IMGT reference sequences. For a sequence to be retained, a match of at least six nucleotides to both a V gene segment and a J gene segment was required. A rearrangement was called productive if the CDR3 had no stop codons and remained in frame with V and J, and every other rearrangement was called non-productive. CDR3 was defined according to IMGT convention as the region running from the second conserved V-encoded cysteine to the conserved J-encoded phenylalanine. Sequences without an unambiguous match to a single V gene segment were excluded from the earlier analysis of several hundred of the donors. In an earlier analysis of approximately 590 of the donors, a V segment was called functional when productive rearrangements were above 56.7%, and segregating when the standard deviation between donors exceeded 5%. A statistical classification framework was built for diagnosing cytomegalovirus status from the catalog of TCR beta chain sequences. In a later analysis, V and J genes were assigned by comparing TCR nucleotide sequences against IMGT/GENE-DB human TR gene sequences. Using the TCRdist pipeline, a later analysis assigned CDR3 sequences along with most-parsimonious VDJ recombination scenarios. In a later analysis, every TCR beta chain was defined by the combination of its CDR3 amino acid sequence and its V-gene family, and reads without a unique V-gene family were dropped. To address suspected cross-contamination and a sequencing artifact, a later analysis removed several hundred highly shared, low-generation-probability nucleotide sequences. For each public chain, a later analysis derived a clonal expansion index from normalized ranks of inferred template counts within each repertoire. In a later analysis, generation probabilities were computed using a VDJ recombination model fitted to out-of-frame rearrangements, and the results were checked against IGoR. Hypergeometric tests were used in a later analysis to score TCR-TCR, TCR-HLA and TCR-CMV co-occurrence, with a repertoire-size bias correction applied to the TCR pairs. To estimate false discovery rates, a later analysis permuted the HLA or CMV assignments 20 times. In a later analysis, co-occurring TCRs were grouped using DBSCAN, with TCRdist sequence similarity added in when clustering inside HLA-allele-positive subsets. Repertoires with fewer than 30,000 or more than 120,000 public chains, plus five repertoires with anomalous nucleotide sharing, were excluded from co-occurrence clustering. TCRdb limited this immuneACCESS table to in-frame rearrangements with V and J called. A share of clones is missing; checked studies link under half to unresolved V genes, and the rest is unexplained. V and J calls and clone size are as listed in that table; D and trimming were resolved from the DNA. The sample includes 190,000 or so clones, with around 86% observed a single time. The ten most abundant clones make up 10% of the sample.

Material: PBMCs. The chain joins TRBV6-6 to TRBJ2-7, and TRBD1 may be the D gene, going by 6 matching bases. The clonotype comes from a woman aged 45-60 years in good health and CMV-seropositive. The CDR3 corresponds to CASSPGQGEQYF. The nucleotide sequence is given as TGTGCCAGCAGTCCAGGGCAGGGGGAGCAGTACTTC.